Reported below is one TCR beta chain. Its cognate antigen is unknown. The authors incorporated unique molecular identifiers into the TCR beta cDNA libraries. Input amounts of about 0.95 to 10 million T cells were used. These gave 500,000 or so cDNA molecules, so each molecule approximated one T cell. Via MiXCR, TCRdb re-called the PCR reads, giving one row per CDR3 protein. Among 550,000 to 700,000 distinct CDR3 sequences listed, about 40% were seen once. The record originates from a study of post-analysis software for immune sequencing data. General study findings and limits: Patients carried four or five TRBV segments more frequently than controls did, and TRBV5-6, TRBV5-1 and TRBV20-1 were among them.

The germline CDR1 and CDR2 sequences are MNHEY and SMNVEV (reference sequence). CDR3 length: 16 residues. V was trimmed by 5 bases and J by 5 bases, leaving 21 bases between them. This sequence originates from a girl aged 10 to 17 with multiple sclerosis. The source material was blood. The V and J genes are TRBV27 and TRBJ1-1, with unresolved D. CDR3 sequence (DNA): TGTGCCAGCAGTACATTGGCCATCAATGTTGAGACTGAAGCTTTCTTT. This encodes CASSTLAINVETEAFF.